The clone carrying this T cell receptor (beta chain) appeared a few times. This sample also contains other DNA sequences that code for the same CDR3. The sample belongs to a study of blood T cell repertoires in COVID-19. Turning to the study itself: Sites across the United States, Italy and Spain contributed samples from acute and convalescent COVID-19.

Using immunoSEQ multiplex PCR, the repertoire was profiled, and TCRdb retains in-frame clones only, with some absent. The sample includes 150,000 or so clones, 80% to 85% of them seen just once. This CDR3 comprises 13 residues. Germline V gene sequence: CDR1 SGHRS, CDR2 YFSETQ. The germline V and J ends were trimmed by 2 bases and 2 bases, with 7 bases remaining between them. The sequencing input was PBMCs or T cells enriched from blood (not recorded which). V gene TRBV5-1 combines with J gene TRBJ1-1; D is possibly TRBD1 (5 bases). This clonotype was sampled from a man between 70 and 80 years old who had been exposed to COVID-19. DNA for the CDR3: TGCGCCAGCAGCTTTGACAGTAACACTGAAGCTTTCTTT. Protein product: CASSFDSNTEAFF.